Listed below are T cell receptor beta chains from one sample, sequenced in a study of T-cell memory formation after mild COVID-19. TCRdb processed the 5' RACE reads anew with MiXCR; each CDR3 protein has one entry. The sample has 150,000 to 200,000 distinct CDR3 sequences, about a fifth seen once. The sequencing sample was made of PBMCs or a T cell subset sorted from them (not recorded which). The receptors derive from an adult woman who had mild COVID-19 (a few samples of this study predate the infection). Cell type and time point are not known. Each CDR3 is given with its conserved first and last residue. D genes are given only for firm matches. Clone size is not always given. Where it is, it says once, few, many or a class for expanded clones.

len: 14
v_gene: TRBV29-1
j_gene: TRBJ2-7
abundance: NA
d_gene: TRBD2
CDR3aa: CSVGSGGLAGEQYF
CDR3nt: TGCAGCGTTGGAAGTGGGGGACTAGCGGGCGAGCAGTACTTC

len: 15
v_gene: TRBV27
j_gene: TRBJ1-6
abundance: few
d_gene: TRBD1
CDR3aa: CASSYMGQGYSPLHF
CDR3nt: TGTGCCAGCAGTTATATGGGACAGGGCTATTCACCCCTCCACTTT

len: 15
v_gene: TRBV7-8
j_gene: TRBJ2-5
abundance: few
d_gene: TRBD1
CDR3aa: CASSSGTGNYETQYF
CDR3nt: TGTGCCAGCAGCTCCGGGACAGGGAACTACGAGACCCAGTACTTC

len: 13
v_gene: TRBV20-1
j_gene: TRBJ2-1
abundance: NA
d_gene: TRBD2
CDR3aa: CSATSGRVNEQFF
CDR3nt: TGCAGTGCAACGAGCGGGAGAGTCAATGAGCAGTTCTTC

len: 15
v_gene: TRBV5-1
j_gene: TRBJ2-7
abundance: few
d_gene: TRBD1
CDR3aa: CASSKDREVPYEQYF
CDR3nt: TGCGCCAGCAGCAAGGACAGGGAGGTCCCCTACGAGCAGTACTTC

len: 16
v_gene: TRBV7-8
j_gene: TRBJ1-2
abundance: many
d_gene: NA
CDR3aa: CASSPHPTETNYGYTF
CDR3nt: TGTGCCAGCAGCCCCCACCCGACAGAGACGAACTATGGCTACACCTTC

len: 16
v_gene: TRBV7-8
j_gene: TRBJ1-2
abundance: NA
d_gene: TRBD1
CDR3aa: CASSQIFPGGSDGYTF
CDR3nt: TGTGCCAGCAGCCAGATATTCCCAGGGGGCTCGGATGGCTACACCTTC

len: 13
v_gene: TRBV27
j_gene: TRBJ2-7
abundance: NA
d_gene: NA
CDR3aa: CASSFGPSGEQYF
CDR3nt: TGTGCCAGCAGTTTCGGGCCCTCCGGCGAGCAGTACTTC

len: 15
v_gene: TRBV12-3/TRBV12-4
j_gene: TRBJ1-1
abundance: NA
d_gene: NA
CDR3aa: CASTWGPYMNTEAFF
CDR3nt: TGTGCCAGCACTTGGGGTCCGTATATGAACACTGAAGCTTTCTTT

len: 14
v_gene: TRBV24-1
j_gene: TRBJ2-7
abundance: NA
d_gene: TRBD1
CDR3aa: CATSSGTGFYEQYF
CDR3nt: TGTGCCACCAGCTCCGGGACAGGGTTCTACGAGCAGTACTTC

len: 14
v_gene: TRBV7-6
j_gene: TRBJ2-7
abundance: NA
d_gene: NA
CDR3aa: CASSFSGTPYEQYF
CDR3nt: TGTGCCAGCAGCTTTAGCGGTACCCCTTACGAGCAGTACTTC

len: 15
v_gene: TRBV2
j_gene: TRBJ2-5
abundance: NA
d_gene: TRBD1
CDR3aa: CASSDGTGGSETQYF
CDR3nt: TGTGCCAGCAGTGATGGGACAGGGGGCTCAGAGACCCAGTACTTC

len: 14
v_gene: TRBV12-3/TRBV12-4
j_gene: TRBJ2-7
abundance: few
d_gene: NA
CDR3aa: CASNTVGPGYEQYF
CDR3nt: TGTGCCAGCAACACGGTGGGGCCGGGGTACGAGCAGTACTTC

len: 13
v_gene: TRBV7-8
j_gene: TRBJ2-7
abundance: NA
d_gene: TRBD1
CDR3aa: CASSLGQGDEQYF
CDR3nt: TGTGCCAGCAGCTTGGGACAGGGGGACGAGCAGTACTTC

len: 11
v_gene: TRBV5-1
j_gene: TRBJ2-7
abundance: few
d_gene: NA
CDR3aa: CASSLADEQYF
CDR3nt: TGCGCCAGCAGCTTGGCGGACGAGCAGTACTTC

len: 13
v_gene: TRBV6-5
j_gene: TRBJ2-2
abundance: NA
d_gene: NA
CDR3aa: CASMLRYTGELFF
CDR3nt: TGTGCCAGTATGCTGCGGTACACCGGGGAGCTGTTTTTT

len: 15
v_gene: TRBV7-6
j_gene: TRBJ2-5
abundance: few
d_gene: NA
CDR3aa: CASSLTVGAGETQYF
CDR3nt: TGTGCCAGCAGCTTAACAGTCGGAGCGGGAGAGACCCAGTACTTC

len: 15
v_gene: TRBV4-1
j_gene: TRBJ2-7
abundance: NA
d_gene: NA
CDR3aa: CASSQVDSGTYEQYF
CDR3nt: TGCGCCAGCAGCCAAGTTGACTCGGGAACCTACGAGCAGTACTTC

len: 17
v_gene: TRBV11-2
j_gene: TRBJ1-5
abundance: few
d_gene: TRBD1
CDR3aa: CASSLGGTVKGNQPQHF
CDR3nt: TGTGCCAGCAGCTTAGGTGGGACAGTGAAAGGCAATCAGCCCCAGCATTTT

len: 20
v_gene: TRBV12-3/TRBV12-4
j_gene: TRBJ2-4
abundance: NA
d_gene: TRBD2
CDR3aa: CASSLAPLRLAGEAKNIQYF
CDR3nt: TGTGCCAGCAGTTTAGCCCCCTTGCGACTAGCGGGTGAAGCCAAAAACATTCAGTACTTC

len: 12
v_gene: TRBV24-1
j_gene: TRBJ1-1
abundance: NA
d_gene: TRBD1
CDR3aa: CATSDRTGVAFF
CDR3nt: TGTGCCACCAGTGATCGGACAGGGGTAGCTTTCTTT

len: 15
v_gene: TRBV15
j_gene: TRBJ1-1
abundance: NA
d_gene: NA
CDR3aa: CATSRDFGVTRWAFF
CDR3nt: TGTGCCACCAGCAGAGATTTCGGTGTCACCCGGTGGGCTTTCTTT

len: 11
v_gene: TRBV2
j_gene: TRBJ1-2
abundance: NA
d_gene: NA
CDR3aa: CASSDGYGYTF
CDR3nt: TGTGCCAGCAGTGATGGGTATGGCTACACCTTC

len: 15
v_gene: TRBV3-1
j_gene: TRBJ1-2
abundance: few
d_gene: NA
CDR3aa: CASSQGRVAEYGYTF
CDR3nt: TGTGCCAGCAGCCAGGGAAGAGTGGCCGAGTATGGCTACACCTTC

len: 15
v_gene: TRBV6-2/TRBV6-3
j_gene: TRBJ1-4
abundance: NA
d_gene: NA
CDR3aa: CASSDRTKTGEKLFF
CDR3nt: TGTGCCAGCAGTGACCGTACGAAGACCGGCGAAAAACTGTTTTTT

len: 15
v_gene: TRBV6-1
j_gene: TRBJ2-2
abundance: once
d_gene: TRBD1
CDR3aa: CASSPWTGDTGELFF
CDR3nt: TGTGCCAGCAGTCCGTGGACAGGGGACACCGGTGAGCTGTTTTTT

len: 16
v_gene: TRBV4-1
j_gene: TRBJ1-6
abundance: few
d_gene: NA
CDR3aa: CASSHGDSSYNSPLHF
CDR3nt: TGCGCCAGCAGCCACGGGGATAGCTCCTATAATTCACCCCTCCACTTT

len: 15
v_gene: TRBV4-1
j_gene: TRBJ1-5
abundance: few
d_gene: NA
CDR3aa: CASSQDVQGTQPQHF
CDR3nt: TGCGCCAGCAGCCAAGATGTGCAGGGAACTCAGCCCCAGCATTTT

len: 18
v_gene: TRBV9
j_gene: TRBJ2-6
abundance: NA
d_gene: NA
CDR3aa: CASSALDRTEWGLEVLTF
CDR3nt: TGTGCCAGCAGCGCACTCGACAGGACGGAGTGGGGTTTAGAGGTCCTGACTTTC

len: 15
v_gene: TRBV7-7
j_gene: TRBJ2-1
abundance: NA
d_gene: TRBD1
CDR3aa: CASSERDREYGEQFF
CDR3nt: TGTGCTAGCAGCGAACGGGACAGGGAATATGGTGAGCAGTTCTTC

len: 13
v_gene: TRBV5-1
j_gene: TRBJ1-1
abundance: few
d_gene: NA
CDR3aa: CASSSTWGLEAFF
CDR3nt: TGCGCCAGCAGCTCTACCTGGGGCCTGGAGGCTTTCTTT

len: 13
v_gene: TRBV12-3/TRBV12-4
j_gene: TRBJ1-1
abundance: NA
d_gene: NA
CDR3aa: CASSGQGDTEAFF
CDR3nt: TGTGCCAGTTCTGGACAAGGCGACACTGAAGCTTTCTTT

len: 14
v_gene: TRBV9
j_gene: TRBJ2-7
abundance: NA
d_gene: TRBD1
CDR3aa: CASSAAGQGNEQYF
CDR3nt: TGTGCCAGCAGCGCCGCGGGACAGGGTAACGAGCAGTACTTC

len: 14
v_gene: TRBV20-1
j_gene: TRBJ2-7
abundance: NA
d_gene: NA
CDR3aa: CSASSVALTYEQYF
CDR3nt: TGCAGTGCTAGCTCGGTGGCCTTAACGTACGAGCAGTACTTC

len: 15
v_gene: TRBV6-2/TRBV6-3
j_gene: TRBJ2-7
abundance: medium-sized
d_gene: NA
CDR3aa: CASSYLGTAAYEQYF
CDR3nt: TGTGCCAGCAGTTACCTCGGAACCGCCGCCTACGAGCAGTACTTC

len: 13
v_gene: TRBV7-6
j_gene: TRBJ2-7
abundance: NA
d_gene: TRBD2
CDR3aa: CASSSPGGYEQYF
CDR3nt: TGTGCCAGCAGCTCACCGGGAGGTTACGAGCAGTACTTC

len: 14
v_gene: TRBV19
j_gene: TRBJ2-7
abundance: once
d_gene: NA
CDR3aa: CASSIAGGLYEQYF
CDR3nt: TGTGCCAGTAGTATCGCCGGGGGGCTTTACGAGCAGTACTTC

len: 15
v_gene: TRBV5-5
j_gene: TRBJ2-4
abundance: NA
d_gene: NA
CDR3aa: CASRAGTSPMAFQYF
CDR3nt: TGTGCCAGCAGGGCTGGGACGTCCCCAATGGCCTTTCAGTACTTC

len: 14
v_gene: TRBV5-5
j_gene: TRBJ2-7
abundance: NA
d_gene: NA
CDR3aa: CASSSRDGGLEQYF
CDR3nt: TGTGCCAGCAGCTCCCGGGACGGGGGCCTTGAGCAGTACTTC

len: 15
v_gene: TRBV7-8
j_gene: TRBJ2-7
abundance: NA
d_gene: NA
CDR3aa: CASSTAPGRQGEQYF
CDR3nt: TGTGCCAGCAGTACAGCGCCGGGGAGGCAGGGGGAGCAGTACTTC

len: 11
v_gene: TRBV5-6
j_gene: TRBJ1-2
abundance: NA
d_gene: NA
CDR3aa: CASSLANGYTF
CDR3nt: TGTGCCAGCAGCTTGGCCAATGGCTACACCTTC

len: 12
v_gene: TRBV25-1
j_gene: TRBJ1-1
abundance: NA
d_gene: NA
CDR3aa: CASSDGAAEAFF
CDR3nt: TGTGCCAGCAGTGACGGGGCGGCTGAAGCTTTCTTT

len: 16
v_gene: TRBV5-1
j_gene: TRBJ2-3
abundance: many
d_gene: TRBD2
CDR3aa: CASSYSTSGVTDTQYF
CDR3nt: TGCGCCAGCAGCTACTCGACTAGCGGGGTCACAGATACGCAGTATTTT

len: 18
v_gene: TRBV4-1
j_gene: TRBJ2-5
abundance: NA
d_gene: TRBD2
CDR3aa: CASSQALGGASSLETQYF
CDR3nt: TGCGCCAGCAGCCAAGCGCTCGGGGGGGCGTCGAGCCTGGAGACCCAGTACTTC

len: 14
v_gene: TRBV30
j_gene: TRBJ2-1
abundance: NA
d_gene: TRBD1
CDR3aa: CAWRWGTGDNEQFF
CDR3nt: TGTGCCTGGAGGTGGGGGACAGGGGACAATGAGCAGTTCTTC

len: 14
v_gene: TRBV4-3
j_gene: TRBJ2-1
abundance: many
d_gene: NA
CDR3aa: CASSPSLSLDEQFF
CDR3nt: TGCGCCAGCAGCCCCTCGCTGAGTCTTGATGAGCAGTTCTTC

len: 15
v_gene: TRBV7-9
j_gene: TRBJ2-2
abundance: few
d_gene: NA
CDR3aa: CASSLIGGNTGELFF
CDR3nt: TGTGCCAGCAGCTTAATTGGGGGAAACACCGGGGAGCTGTTTTTT

len: 15
v_gene: TRBV24-1
j_gene: TRBJ2-5
abundance: NA
d_gene: TRBD2
CDR3aa: CATSVLTRGGETQYF
CDR3nt: TGTGCCACCAGTGTCTTGACCCGGGGGGGAGAGACCCAGTACTTC

len: 16
v_gene: TRBV27
j_gene: TRBJ2-1
abundance: many
d_gene: NA
CDR3aa: CASSLEGLSSYNEQFF
CDR3nt: TGTGCCAGCAGTTTGGAGGGGTTAAGCTCCTACAATGAGCAGTTCTTC

len: 16
v_gene: TRBV3-1
j_gene: TRBJ2-3
abundance: NA
d_gene: TRBD1
CDR3aa: CASSHDREKSTDTQYF
CDR3nt: TGTGCCAGCAGCCACGACAGGGAGAAGAGCACAGATACGCAGTATTTT

len: 15
v_gene: TRBV12-3/TRBV12-4
j_gene: TRBJ2-3
abundance: NA
d_gene: NA
CDR3aa: CASSSQNWSTDTQYF
CDR3nt: TGTGCCAGCAGTTCACAGAATTGGAGCACAGATACGCAGTATTTT

len: 17
v_gene: TRBV19
j_gene: TRBJ2-6
abundance: NA
d_gene: NA
CDR3aa: CASSMWGASSGANVLTF
CDR3nt: TGTGCCAGTAGTATGTGGGGGGCTAGCTCTGGGGCCAACGTCCTGACTTTC

len: 10
v_gene: TRBV20-1
j_gene: TRBJ2-1
abundance: few
d_gene: NA
CDR3aa: CSARAREQFF
CDR3nt: TGCAGTGCTAGAGCCCGTGAGCAGTTCTTC

len: 11
v_gene: TRBV6-2/TRBV6-3
j_gene: TRBJ2-1
abundance: NA
d_gene: NA
CDR3aa: CASSYADLQFF
CDR3nt: TGTGCCAGCAGTTACGCCGACCTGCAGTTCTTC

len: 13
v_gene: TRBV2
j_gene: TRBJ2-5
abundance: NA
d_gene: NA
CDR3aa: CASSGTGKETQYF
CDR3nt: TGTGCCAGCAGTGGCACAGGGAAGGAGACCCAGTACTTC

len: 15
v_gene: TRBV6-2/TRBV6-3
j_gene: TRBJ2-2
abundance: few
d_gene: NA
CDR3aa: CASSYSIQGTGELFF
CDR3nt: TGTGCCAGCAGTTACTCGATTCAAGGCACCGGGGAGCTGTTTTTT

len: 10
v_gene: TRBV21-1
j_gene: TRBJ2-7
abundance: few
d_gene: NA
CDR3aa: CASSKHEQYF
CDR3nt: TGTGCCAGCAGCAAACACGAGCAGTACTTC

len: 13
v_gene: TRBV29-1
j_gene: TRBJ2-2
abundance: few
d_gene: NA
CDR3aa: CSVGLANTGELFF
CDR3nt: TGCAGCGTTGGACTAGCGAACACCGGGGAGCTGTTTTTT